These 11 T cell receptor beta chains came from one sample sequenced in a study of cytomegalovirus exposure and HLA in healthy donors. Use of 60 Vbeta and 13 Jbeta primers characterized the PCR. Using immunoSEQ multiplex PCR, the repertoire was profiled, and TCRdb retains in-frame clones only, with some absent. The sample shows about 160,000 clones, 75% to 90% of them seen only once. The sequencing input was PBMCs. Receptors were obtained from a man aged 50 or older in good health and CMV-seropositive.

A few counts support this clone. The V and J genes are TRBV7-9 and TRBJ1-2; 7 bases map to TRBD1. Germline CDR1 reads SEHNR; CDR2 reads FQNEAQ (reference sequence). The CDR3 runs to 15 residues. The junction had 8 bases not matched to a gene; V was cut back by 5 bases and J by 2 bases. The CDR3 region is CASSTDRAFNYGYTF. The CDR3, as DNA: TGTGCCAGCAGCACAGACAGGGCCTTCAACTATGGCTACACCTTC.

DNA of the CDR3: TGTGCCAGCAGCTACGAGGTGTCCGAGCAGTACTTC. It is translated as CASSYEVSEQYF. The chain has TRBV7-9 and TRBJ2-7; D uncertain. The CDR3 is 12 residues long. Germline CDR1 is SEHNR and CDR2 is FQNEAQ (reference sequence). Between the trimmed V and J ends, which lost 4 bases and 6 bases, there was a span of 10 bases.

The V call is TRBV7-2, the J call TRBJ2-5; 11 nucleotides align to TRBD2. The end of the DNA aligns better with TRBJ2-7, so the J call may be wrong. The length of the CDR3 is 14 residues. Per germline, CDR1 SGHTA and CDR2 FQGNSA. CDR3 sequence: CASSLLAGGYEQYF. CDR3 coding DNA: TGTGCCAGCAGCTTACTAGCGGGGGGCTACGAGCAGTACTTC.

The chain joins TRBV18 to TRBJ2-2; no clear D gene. Trimming removed 2 bases at V and 5 bases at J, with 9 bases between. Germline V gene data show CDR1 as KGHSH and CDR2 as LQKENI. The CDR3 length is 14 residues. The CDR3 protein is CASSPVPFTGELFF. CDR3 coding DNA: TGTGCCAGCTCACCAGTTCCCTTTACCGGGGAGCTGTTTTTT.

This clone was found once. This chain uses TRBV9 with TRBJ2-1; the D is unclear. The CDR3 sequence is 15 residues long. Trimming stripped 4 bases from V and 2 bases from J, with 13 bases between. Germline V gene data show CDR1 as SGDLS and CDR2 as YYNGEE. CDR3: CASSPFVGTYNEQFF. The CDR3 bases are TGTGCCAGCAGCCCCTTTGTTGGCACCTACAATGAGCAGTTCTTC.

The chain joins TRBV7-9 to TRBJ2-7; TRBD1 matches 10 bases. Germline CDR1 reads SEHNR; CDR2 reads FQNEAQ (reference sequence). The CDR3 extends over 18 amino acids. J was trimmed by 2 bases and V by 5 bases; bases with no gene match: 15. In DNA form, the CDR3 reads TGTGCCAGCAGCAACCCGGGACAGGGGCCCTCGCACCCCTACGAGCAGTACTTC. It yields the protein CASSNPGQGPSHPYEQYF.

This sequence joins TRBV7-3 and TRBJ2-3; D is unresolved. CDR1 and CDR2 from the germline V gene are SGHTA and FQGTGA. V lost 0 bases and J 2 bases, leaving 15 bases between the germline ends. The CDR3 is made up of 17 amino acids. CDR3 region: CASSLTVQAYTTDTQYF. DNA for the CDR3: TGTGCCAGCAGCTTAACGGTTCAGGCCTATACCACAGATACGCAGTATTTT.

The V and J genes are TRBV27 and TRBJ2-3, with D perhaps matching TRBD2 (6 bases). The V end lost 5 bases, the J end lost 2 bases, and 14 bases lay between the germline ends. This CDR3 has 15 residues. Germline V CDR1 and CDR2: MNHEY, SMNVEV (reference sequence). DNA of the CDR3: TGTGCCAGCAGTCGGCGGGGACTTACCACAGATACGCAGTATTTT. Its translation: CASSRRGLTTDTQYF.

The chain couples TRBV2 to TRBJ2-2; 8 bases match TRBD1. This CDR3 contains 15 residues. Per germline, CDR1 SNHLY and CDR2 FYNNEI. Germline trimming cut 7 bases from V and 1 base from J; bases unmatched to any gene: 5. The CDR3 here is CASKVGQGNTGELFF. The CDR3 coding sequence is TGTGCCAGCAAAGTCGGACAGGGGAACACCGGGGAGCTGTTTTTT.

This clone was recorded once. The V and J genes are TRBV6-1 and TRBJ2-2; tentative D call: TRBD1 (6 bases). V gave up 4 bases and J gave up 5 bases, with 14 bases separating them. The CDR3 sequence is 15 residues long. CDR1 and CDR2 from the germline V gene are MNHNS and SASEGT. The CDR3 loop reads CASSVQGSPTGELFF. In DNA, the CDR3 is TGTGCCAGCAGTGTTCAGGGGTCCCCTACCGGGGAGCTGTTTTTT.

This clone was observed a single time. This CDR3 is CASSVDRPQLDRDEQYF. In DNA form, the CDR3 reads TGTGCCAGCAGCGTAGATCGACCCCAGTTAGACAGGGACGAGCAGTACTTC. The rearrangement links TRBV9 to TRBJ2-7; 7 nucleotides align to TRBD1. CDR1 SGDLS and CDR2 YYNGEE come from the germline V gene. CDR3 size: 17 residues. V lost 0 bases and J lost 5; bases outside the gene matches: 14.